This TCR beta chain appears in the sequencing data of a study of regulatory T cells in long-lasting Graves disease. With iRepertoire HTBI primers and Arm-PCR of CDR3 regions, TCR beta libraries were built. TCRdb itself ran the multiplex PCR reads through MiXCR, one entry per CDR3 protein. The sample records around 460,000 distinct CDR3 sequences, about 15% being singletons. Per germline, CDR1 SGHRS and CDR2 YFSETQ. Trimming pared 4 bases from V and 2 bases from J, leaving 18 bases between. The CDR3 has 16 amino acids. As to time point: newly diagnosed GD, antithyroid drugs for less than 3 months. Scientists built the TCR library using RNA that was extracted from PBMCs. The sample was also reused in another study, on T cells in Graves' hyperthyroidism and ophthalmopathy. This second report adds: HTBI primers were used for first-round RT-PCR of the TCR CDR3.

The gene calls are TRBV5-1 and TRBJ2-5; no reliable D call. The source of this sequence is a woman aged 50 to 65 with Graves disease. Material: peripheral blood mononuclear cells (PBMCs), obtained at new diagnosis, from a patient treated with antithyroid drugs. CDR3 protein: CASSRAGSTQQETQYF. The CDR3 DNA reads TGCGCCAGCAGCCGTGCCGGCTCCACACAACAAGAGACCCAGTACTTC. Based on the CDR3 plus reference TRBV5-1 and TRBJ2-5, the full variable domain is KAGVTQTPRYLIKTRGQQVTLSCSPISGHRSVSWYQQTPGQGLQFLFEYFSETQRNKGNFPGRFSGRQFSNSRSEMNVSTLELGDSALYLCASSRAGSTQQETQYFGPGTRLLVL.